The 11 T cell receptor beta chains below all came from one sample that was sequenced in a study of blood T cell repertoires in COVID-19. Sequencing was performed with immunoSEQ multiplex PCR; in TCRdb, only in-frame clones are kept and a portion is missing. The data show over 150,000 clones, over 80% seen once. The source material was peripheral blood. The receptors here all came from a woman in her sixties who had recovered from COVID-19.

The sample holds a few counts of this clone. The CDR3 sequence is CSVGPPREQYF. The CDR3 nucleotides read TGCAGTGTGGGGCCCCCTCGGGAGCAGTACTTC. This chain links TRBV20-1 with TRBJ2-7; tentatively, D is TRBD1 (5 bases). The germline V gene has CDR1 DFQATT and CDR2 SNEGSKA (reference sequence). There are 11 residues in the CDR3. V lost 7 bases, J lost 7 bases, and 14 bases lay in between.

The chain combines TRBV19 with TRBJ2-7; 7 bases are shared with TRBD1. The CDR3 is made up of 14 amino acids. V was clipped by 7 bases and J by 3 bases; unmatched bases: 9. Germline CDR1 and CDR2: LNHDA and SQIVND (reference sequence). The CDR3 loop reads CASKKQGSFYEQYF. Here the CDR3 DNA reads TGTGCCAGTAAAAAACAGGGGAGTTTCTACGAGCAGTACTTC.

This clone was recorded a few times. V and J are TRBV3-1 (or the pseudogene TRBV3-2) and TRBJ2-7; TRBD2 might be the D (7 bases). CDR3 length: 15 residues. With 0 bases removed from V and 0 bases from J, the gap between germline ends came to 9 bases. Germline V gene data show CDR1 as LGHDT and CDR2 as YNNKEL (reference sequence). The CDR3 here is CASSQEGGPSYEQYF. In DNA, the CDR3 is TGTGCCAGCAGCCAAGAGGGGGGGCCCTCCTACGAGCAGTACTTC.

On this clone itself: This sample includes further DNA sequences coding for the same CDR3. CDR3: CATSRVQQETQYF. As DNA, the CDR3 is TGTGCCACCAGCAGAGTCCAACAAGAGACCCAGTACTTC. The gene calls are TRBV15 and TRBJ2-5; D is undetermined. The CDR3 totals 13 residues. V lost 1 base and J 2 bases, leaving 5 bases between the germline ends. CDR1 and CDR2 from the germline V gene are LNHNV and YYDKDF (reference sequence).

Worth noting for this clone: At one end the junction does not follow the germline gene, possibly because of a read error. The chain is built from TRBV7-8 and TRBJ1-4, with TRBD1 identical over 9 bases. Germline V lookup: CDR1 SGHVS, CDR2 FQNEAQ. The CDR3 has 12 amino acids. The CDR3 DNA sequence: TGTGCCAGCAGCCTCCGGACAGGGGCCCTCGTTTTT. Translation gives CASSLRTGALVF.

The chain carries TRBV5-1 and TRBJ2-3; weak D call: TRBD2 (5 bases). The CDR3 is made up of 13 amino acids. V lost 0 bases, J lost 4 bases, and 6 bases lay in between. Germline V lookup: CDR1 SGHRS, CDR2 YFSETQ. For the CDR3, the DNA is TGCGCCAGCAGCTTGGGAGGGCCAGATACGCAGTATTTT. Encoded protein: CASSLGGPDTQYF.

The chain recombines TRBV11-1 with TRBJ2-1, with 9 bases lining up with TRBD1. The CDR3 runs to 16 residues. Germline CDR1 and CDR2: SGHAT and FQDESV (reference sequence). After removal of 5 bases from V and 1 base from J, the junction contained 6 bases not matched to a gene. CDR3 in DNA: TGTGCCAGCAGCGGACAGGGGAGAGGATCCTACAATGAGCAGTTCTTC. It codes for CASSGQGRGSYNEQFF.

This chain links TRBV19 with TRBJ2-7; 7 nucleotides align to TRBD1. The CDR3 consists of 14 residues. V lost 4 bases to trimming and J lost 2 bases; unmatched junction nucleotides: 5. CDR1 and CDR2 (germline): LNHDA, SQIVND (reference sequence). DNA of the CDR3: TGTGCCAGTAGTAGTCGGGACAGAGCCTACGAGCAGTACTTC. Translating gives CASSSRDRAYEQYF.

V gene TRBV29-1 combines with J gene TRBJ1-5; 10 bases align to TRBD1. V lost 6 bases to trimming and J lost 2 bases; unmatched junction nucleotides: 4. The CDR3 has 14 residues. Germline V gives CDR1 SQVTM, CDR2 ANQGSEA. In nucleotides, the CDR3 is TGCAGCGTAGGACAGGGGGGTGGCAATCAGCCCCAGCATTTT. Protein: CSVGQGGGNQPQHF.

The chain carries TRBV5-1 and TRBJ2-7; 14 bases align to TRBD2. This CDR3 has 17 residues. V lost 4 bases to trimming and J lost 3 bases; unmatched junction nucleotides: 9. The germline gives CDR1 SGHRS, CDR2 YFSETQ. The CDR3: CASSRTSGGMSLYEQYF. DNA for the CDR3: TGCGCCAGCAGCCGGACTAGCGGGGGGATGAGCCTCTACGAGCAGTACTTC.

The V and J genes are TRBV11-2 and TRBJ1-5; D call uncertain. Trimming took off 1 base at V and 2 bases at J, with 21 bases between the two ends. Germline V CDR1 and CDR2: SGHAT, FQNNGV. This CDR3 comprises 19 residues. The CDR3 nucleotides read TGTGCCAGCAGCTTAGGGATCAGAGGCGGGTCAACGGGCAATCAGCCCCAGCATTTT. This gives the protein CASSLGIRGGSTGNQPQHF.